This is a list of T cell receptor beta chains from one sample in a study of blood T cell repertoires in COVID-19. Profiled with immunoSEQ multiplex PCR; TCRdb holds only in-frame clones, not every one. The sample carries about 22,000 clones, roughly 89% recorded once. The sequenced sample was peripheral blood. The receptors were sampled from a man between 65 and 85 years old with COVID-19, enrolled during active disease. Each CDR3 is given with its conserved first and last residue. The D gene is left open where the match is weak. Clone size is stated in some rows and not others, as once, few, many or a class when expanded.

CDR3nt: TGTGCCAGCAGCCTGGTCGCCGGTGTGGTCGAGGCTAACTATGGCTACACCTTC
CDR3aa: CASSLVAGVVEANYGYTF
d_gene: .
v_gene: TRBV5-4
j_gene: TRBJ1-2
abundance: .

CDR3nt: TGTGCCACCAGCGAGAGACAGGGGAAGCAGTTCTTC
CDR3aa: CATSERQGKQFF
d_gene: TRBD1
v_gene: TRBV15
j_gene: TRBJ2-1
abundance: .

CDR3nt: TGTGCCAGTAGTGATCCGGGACAGTCGAATGAAAAACTGTTTTTT
CDR3aa: CASSDPGQSNEKLFF
d_gene: TRBD1
v_gene: TRBV19
j_gene: TRBJ1-4
abundance: .

CDR3nt: TGTGCCAGCAGTGGACGGACAGGGAACTATGGCTACACCTTC
CDR3aa: CASSGRTGNYGYTF
d_gene: TRBD1
v_gene: TRBV27
j_gene: TRBJ1-2
abundance: medium-sized

CDR3nt: TGTGCCAGCAGCCCGACAGGGCTGAACACTGAAGCTTTCTTT
CDR3aa: CASSPTGLNTEAFF
d_gene: TRBD1
v_gene: TRBV7-9
j_gene: TRBJ1-1
abundance: .

CDR3nt: TGCAGCGTACCGACAGATACCGGGGAGCTGTTTTTT
CDR3aa: CSVPTDTGELFF
d_gene: .
v_gene: TRBV29-1
j_gene: TRBJ2-2
abundance: .

CDR3nt: TGTGCCAGCAGCTTGAAAGGACTAGCGGGAGCTACGAACACCGGGGAGCTGTTTTTT
CDR3aa: CASSLKGLAGATNTGELFF
d_gene: TRBD2
v_gene: TRBV5-4
j_gene: TRBJ2-2
abundance: .

CDR3nt: TGTGCCAGCAGTGAGGGACGGACTAGAGGGAAGTACGGGGAGCTGTTTTTT
CDR3aa: CASSEGRTRGKYGELFF
d_gene: TRBD2
v_gene: TRBV6-1
j_gene: TRBJ2-2
abundance: .

CDR3nt: TGTGCCAGCGGGGAGATTCCGGAGAACACCATATATTTT
CDR3aa: CASGEIPENTIYF
d_gene: .
v_gene: TRBV5-6
j_gene: TRBJ1-3
abundance: .

CDR3nt: TGCAGCGTTTCCGGAGGGGCAGGGGGCCCTACAGATACGCAGTATTTT
CDR3aa: CSVSGGAGGPTDTQYF
d_gene: TRBD1
v_gene: TRBV29-1
j_gene: TRBJ2-3
abundance: .

CDR3nt: TGTGCCAGCAGTTATGGGGGGACAGCTAAATATGGCTACACCTTC
CDR3aa: CASSYGGTAKYGYTF
d_gene: TRBD1
v_gene: TRBV6-5
j_gene: TRBJ1-2
abundance: .

CDR3nt: TGTGCCAGCAGCCAGGACAGCTACCAAGAGACCCAGTACTTC
CDR3aa: CASSQDSYQETQYF
d_gene: .
v_gene: TRBV3-1/TRBV3-2
j_gene: TRBJ2-5
abundance: .

CDR3nt: TGTGCCAGCAGTTTATTTCCCGACATCCGGAACGAAAAACTGTTTTTT
CDR3aa: CASSLFPDIRNEKLFF
d_gene: .
v_gene: TRBV28
j_gene: TRBJ1-4
abundance: .

CDR3nt: TGCGCCAGCAGCAGGACAGGGGGTCCGGTTTGGGGAGTGACAGATACGCAGTATTTT
CDR3aa: CASSRTGGPVWGVTDTQYF
d_gene: TRBD1
v_gene: TRBV5-1
j_gene: TRBJ2-3
abundance: .

CDR3nt: TGTGCCAGCAGCCCTGGAGGGACAGGGGGCACCCAGTACTTC
CDR3aa: CASSPGGTGGTQYF
d_gene: TRBD1
v_gene: TRBV3-1/TRBV3-2
j_gene: TRBJ2-7
abundance: few

CDR3nt: TGTGCCAGTAGTACACGGACAGCCGCTGACGAGCAGTACTTC
CDR3aa: CASSTRTAADEQYF
d_gene: .
v_gene: TRBV19
j_gene: TRBJ2-7
abundance: .

CDR3nt: TGTGCCAGCAGTTACTCTACACGAGGGGAGACCCAGTACTTC
CDR3aa: CASSYSTRGETQYF
d_gene: .
v_gene: TRBV6-5
j_gene: TRBJ2-5
abundance: .

CDR3nt: TGCGCCAGCAGCCGAGGGCGTTTATCTAGCGGGAGGACTACAGATACGCAGTATTTT
CDR3aa: CASSRGRLSSGRTTDTQYF
d_gene: TRBD2
v_gene: TRBV4-1
j_gene: TRBJ2-3
abundance: .

CDR3nt: TGTGCCAGCAGTTATGGGCACGAGCAGTACTTC
CDR3aa: CASSYGHEQYF
d_gene: .
v_gene: TRBV6-5
j_gene: TRBJ2-7
abundance: .

CDR3nt: TGCGCCAGCAGCCAAGCACCCTCCGGACTAGCGGGGTCGAGTGAGCAGTTCTTC
CDR3aa: CASSQAPSGLAGSSEQFF
d_gene: TRBD2
v_gene: TRBV4-1
j_gene: TRBJ2-1
abundance: .

CDR3nt: TGTGCCAGTAGTCCCCTCCGGGAGCGGGAGGGGAGCTCCTACAATGAGCAGTTCTTC
CDR3aa: CASSPLREREGSSYNEQFF
d_gene: TRBD2
v_gene: TRBV19
j_gene: TRBJ2-1
abundance: .

CDR3nt: TGCGCCAGCAGCTTGGTTTCGCCGGGACAGGTCCTCTATGGCTACACCTTC
CDR3aa: CASSLVSPGQVLYGYTF
d_gene: TRBD1
v_gene: TRBV5-1
j_gene: TRBJ1-2
abundance: .

CDR3nt: TGTGCCAGCTCACCATCGACAGAAATGTATGGCTACACCTTC
CDR3aa: CASSPSTEMYGYTF
d_gene: .
v_gene: TRBV18
j_gene: TRBJ1-2
abundance: .

CDR3nt: TGTGCCAGCAGCTCTAGACTCGGGGAGTCCTACGAGCAGTACTTC
CDR3aa: CASSSRLGESYEQYF
d_gene: .
v_gene: TRBV7-8
j_gene: TRBJ2-7
abundance: once

CDR3nt: TGTGCCAGCAGTTCCCGAAGGGGGAACACTGAAGCTTTCTTT
CDR3aa: CASSSRRGNTEAFF
d_gene: .
v_gene: TRBV27
j_gene: TRBJ1-1
abundance: .

CDR3nt: TGTGCCAGCAGCCCCCTTGCAACTAATGAAAAACTGTTTTTT
CDR3aa: CASSPLATNEKLFF
d_gene: .
v_gene: TRBV3-1/TRBV3-2
j_gene: TRBJ1-4
abundance: .

CDR3nt: TGTGCCAGCAGCTGGAGGACAGGGAGCTACACCTTC
CDR3aa: CASSWRTGSYTF
d_gene: TRBD1
v_gene: TRBV5-4
j_gene: TRBJ1-2
abundance: .

CDR3nt: TGTGCCAGCAGCCCAGGGGGCAGCTCCTACAATGAGCAGTTCTTC
CDR3aa: CASSPGGSSYNEQFF
d_gene: TRBD1
v_gene: TRBV5-5
j_gene: TRBJ2-1
abundance: .

CDR3nt: TGTGCCAGCAGCTCCACCACGACAGGGGTAAATCAGCCCCAGCATTTT
CDR3aa: CASSSTTTGVNQPQHF
d_gene: TRBD1
v_gene: TRBV7-2
j_gene: TRBJ1-5
abundance: .

CDR3nt: TGTGCCAGCTCACGGAGTATGAACACTGAAGCTTTCTTT
CDR3aa: CASSRSMNTEAFF
d_gene: .
v_gene: TRBV18
j_gene: TRBJ1-1
abundance: .

CDR3nt: TGTGCCAGCAGCTCGGGACTAGCGGGAGCGAGGGGGGCCAACGTCCTGACTTTC
CDR3aa: CASSSGLAGARGANVLTF
d_gene: TRBD2
v_gene: TRBV11-2
j_gene: TRBJ2-6
abundance: once

CDR3nt: TGTGCCAGTAGTACCCTGACTAGCGGGAGTTACAATGAGCAGTTCTTC
CDR3aa: CASSTLTSGSYNEQFF
d_gene: TRBD2
v_gene: TRBV19
j_gene: TRBJ2-1
abundance: .

CDR3nt: TGTGCCAGCAGAAAGACTAGCGGGAAAGAGACCCAGTACTTC
CDR3aa: CASRKTSGKETQYF
d_gene: TRBD2
v_gene: TRBV2
j_gene: TRBJ2-5
abundance: .

CDR3nt: TGTGCCAGCAGCTTCCGATCGACGCTAGGAGCGGGTTCCACCTACGAGCAGTACTTC
CDR3aa: CASSFRSTLGAGSTYEQYF
d_gene: .
v_gene: TRBV7-2
j_gene: TRBJ2-7
abundance: .

CDR3nt: TGTGCCAGCAGAAACAGGGTCGGGACCGGGGAGCTGTTTTTT
CDR3aa: CASRNRVGTGELFF
d_gene: .
v_gene: TRBV6-6
j_gene: TRBJ2-2
abundance: few

CDR3nt: TGTGCAAGTCGCTTGGGGAGGTCACCCCTCCACTTT
CDR3aa: CASRLGRSPLHF
d_gene: .
v_gene: TRBV12-2
j_gene: TRBJ1-6
abundance: .

CDR3nt: TGTGCCAGCAGCCCCTACGGACAGGGGGTCACTGAAGCTTTCTTT
CDR3aa: CASSPYGQGVTEAFF
d_gene: TRBD1
v_gene: TRBV4-2
j_gene: TRBJ1-1
abundance: .

CDR3nt: TGCGCCAGCAGCCAAGAAAATGCGGGGGTCCAAGAGACCCAGTACTTC
CDR3aa: CASSQENAGVQETQYF
d_gene: TRBD2
v_gene: TRBV4-1
j_gene: TRBJ2-5
abundance: medium-sized

CDR3nt: TGTGCCTGGAGTCTCCGGGACAGGGGCACCGGGGAGCTGTTTTTT
CDR3aa: CAWSLRDRGTGELFF
d_gene: TRBD1
v_gene: TRBV30
j_gene: TRBJ2-2
abundance: .

CDR3nt: TGTGCCAGCAGCTTAGGCGGGGCAGATACGCAGTATTTT
CDR3aa: CASSLGGADTQYF
d_gene: .
v_gene: TRBV7-2
j_gene: TRBJ2-3
abundance: .

CDR3nt: TGTGCCAGCAGCTTGGACGGCGGGGGGCCGAGCACAGATACGCAGTATTTT
CDR3aa: CASSLDGGGPSTDTQYF
d_gene: TRBD2
v_gene: TRBV5-6
j_gene: TRBJ2-3
abundance: few

CDR3nt: TGCAGCGTTGTCTCCGGGGGGCCAAATGAAAAACTGTTTTTT
CDR3aa: CSVVSGGPNEKLFF
d_gene: .
v_gene: TRBV29-1
j_gene: TRBJ1-4
abundance: .

CDR3nt: TGTGCCAGCAGCCTCATGGGGGCCGGGAGCAATCAGCCCCAGCATTTT
CDR3aa: CASSLMGAGSNQPQHF
d_gene: .
v_gene: TRBV4-2
j_gene: TRBJ1-5
abundance: .

CDR3nt: TGTGCCTGGAGTAGAGACAGGGTGAGACAGCCCCAGCATTTT
CDR3aa: CAWSRDRVRQPQHF
d_gene: TRBD1
v_gene: TRBV30
j_gene: TRBJ1-5
abundance: once

CDR3nt: TGTGCCAGCAGTGAAGGAGGGGACAGGGCCATTGAAGCTTTCTTT
CDR3aa: CASSEGGDRAIEAFF
d_gene: TRBD1
v_gene: TRBV6-1
j_gene: TRBJ1-1
abundance: .

CDR3nt: TGTGCCTGGAGTTGGGGGACAGGCTCCTACGAGCAGTACTTC
CDR3aa: CAWSWGTGSYEQYF
d_gene: TRBD1
v_gene: TRBV30
j_gene: TRBJ2-7
abundance: few

CDR3nt: TGTGCCAGCAGTTTAACGCACTACGCCTCGGCGCTGGAGTACTTC
CDR3aa: CASSLTHYASALEYF
d_gene: .
v_gene: TRBV27
j_gene: TRBJ2-7
abundance: .

CDR3nt: TGTGCCAGCTCACCGGCTAGCGGAGGGGAGACCCAGTACTTC
CDR3aa: CASSPASGGETQYF
d_gene: TRBD2
v_gene: TRBV18
j_gene: TRBJ2-5
abundance: .

CDR3nt: TGTGCCAGCAGTCCTCCGGGGATTTATGGCTACACCTTC
CDR3aa: CASSPPGIYGYTF
d_gene: .
v_gene: TRBV25-1
j_gene: TRBJ1-2
abundance: .

CDR3nt: TGTGCCAGCAGCTTAGGGCGGAGAGGGAACTACGAGCAGTACTTC
CDR3aa: CASSLGRRGNYEQYF
d_gene: .
v_gene: TRBV7-8
j_gene: TRBJ2-7
abundance: .

CDR3nt: TGTGCCAGCAGCCAAGAATTTGCCGGGAACTATGGCTACACCTTC
CDR3aa: CASSQEFAGNYGYTF
d_gene: .
v_gene: TRBV3-1/TRBV3-2
j_gene: TRBJ1-2
abundance: .

CDR3nt: TGTGCCAGCAGTGACTCGATTGGGTGGGGGGTGACGGAGACCCAGTACTTC
CDR3aa: CASSDSIGWGVTETQYF
d_gene: .
v_gene: TRBV6-4
j_gene: TRBJ2-5
abundance: .

CDR3nt: TGCAGTGCTAGACGGAACACTGAAGCTTTCTTT
CDR3aa: CSARRNTEAFF
d_gene: .
v_gene: TRBV20-1
j_gene: TRBJ1-1
abundance: .

CDR3nt: TGTGCCAGCAGCCCCCTTCAGGGGGTTGATACGCAGTATTTT
CDR3aa: CASSPLQGVDTQYF
d_gene: TRBD1
v_gene: TRBV5-4
j_gene: TRBJ2-3
abundance: .

CDR3nt: TGTGCCAGCAGCGAACAGGGAAGTGACTCTGGGGCCAACGTCCTGACTTTC
CDR3aa: CASSEQGSDSGANVLTF
d_gene: .
v_gene: TRBV7-9
j_gene: TRBJ2-6
abundance: .

CDR3nt: TGTGCCAGTAGTAGCGACAGGGCAGGCAATCAGCCCCAGCATTTT
CDR3aa: CASSSDRAGNQPQHF
d_gene: TRBD1
v_gene: TRBV19
j_gene: TRBJ1-5
abundance: .

CDR3nt: TGTGCCAGCAGCTTGGGACAGGGTAACTATGGCTACACCTTC
CDR3aa: CASSLGQGNYGYTF
d_gene: TRBD1
v_gene: TRBV5-6
j_gene: TRBJ1-2
abundance: once

CDR3nt: TGCGCCAGCAGCCAAGGGAGGTACTCCTACAATGAGCAGTTCTTC
CDR3aa: CASSQGRYSYNEQFF
d_gene: .
v_gene: TRBV4-1
j_gene: TRBJ2-1
abundance: .

CDR3nt: TGTGCCAGCTCACTTACAGTGAACACTGAAGCTTTCTTT
CDR3aa: CASSLTVNTEAFF
d_gene: .
v_gene: TRBV18
j_gene: TRBJ1-1
abundance: .